This T cell receptor beta chain was retrieved from a study of CD8+ T cells in alopecia areata. In the study overall: Administration of oral tofacitinib to treated patients was at 5 to 10 mg twice daily. Tofacitinib therapy took 6 to 18 months; 6 months off drug came after.

RNA extraction and reverse transcription yielded cDNA as sequencing template. Assay used: immunoSEQ multiplex PCR; TCRdb lists only in-frame clones, some missing. This table holds some 170,000 clones, almost 65% found once. The CDR3 is 15 residues long. V shed 7 bases and J shed 7 bases, with 17 bases lying between them. CDR1 and CDR2 from the germline V gene are MNHEY and SVGAGI. PBMCs provided sorted CD4+ and CD8+ T cells. Note on this clone: What it recognizes is unknown.

Study-wide results and caveats: Normal-skin resident alphabeta T cells also appear among scalp sample sequences.

This rearrangement joins TRBV6-5 to TRBJ1-6; no reliable D call. This TCR was sampled from a human donor with alopecia areata. The starting material was CD4+ T cells sorted from blood, obtained at week 0. The CDR3 DNA sequence: TGTGCCAGCACCGCCGAAAAGAGGTGGAATTCACCCCTCCACTTT. Its protein product is CASTAEKRWNSPLHF.